Sequencing of this T cell receptor (beta chain) was carried out in a study of shared clonotypes between healthy human individuals. The count of this clone is one. Its target is unknown. CD45RO-negative, CCR7-selected cells formed the naive CD8 fraction, which excluded terminally differentiated effector memory CD45RA+ cells. Among the donors, all were Caucasian adults who lived in Nashville, Tennessee. The study, taken as a whole, reports: Sequencing depth was predicted to influence how clonotypes are shared among donors. The four-donor shared clonotypes exceeded non-shared clonotypes in generation probability, with non-shared ones scoring lower. Richness estimates generally favored naive over memory subsets.

Clones were read by immunoSEQ multiplex PCR, and TCRdb kept only the in-frame ones, dropping some. This table has millions of clones, approximately 94% appearing once. The CDR3 runs 13 residues. V gave up 5 bases and J gave up 4 bases, with 6 bases separating them. Per the germline V gene, CDR1 is LNHDA and CDR2 is SQIVND (reference sequence). Sequences were obtained from naive CD8+ T cells sorted from blood. This sequence was found in a man between 18 and 29 years old in good health. The gene calls are TRBV19 and TRBJ1-6; D uncertain. CDR3 in amino acids: CASSPGYNSPLHF. The CDR3 coding sequence is TGTGCCAGTAGTCCAGGTTATAATTCACCCCTCCACTTT. The entire variable domain, with the rest obtained from reference TRBV19 and TRBJ1-6, is as follows: DGGITQSPKYLFRKEGQNVTLSCEQNLNHDAMYWYRQDPGQGLRLIYYSQIVNDFQKGDIAEGYSVSREKKESFPLTVTSAQKNPTAFYLCASSPGYNSPLHFGNGTRLTVT.